The present T cell receptor beta chain was sequenced within a study of T cell changes during pregnancy in multiple sclerosis. Profiling relied on immunoSEQ multiplex PCR, and the TCRdb table lists in-frame clones only, not all of them. The profile shows approximately 64,000 clones, roughly 90% of them singletons. The ends lost 5 bases at V and 5 bases at J; junction bases unmatched: 8. The CDR3 length is 14 residues. Germline V CDR1 and CDR2: LNHNV, YYDKDF (reference sequence). The gene calls are TRBV15 and TRBJ2-5; 7 bases are shared with TRBD2. The TCR sequence derives from a female donor with multiple sclerosis, enrolled in a pregnancy study. Here the sequenced sample was peripheral blood, taken in the first trimester of pregnancy. The CDR3 region is CATSGYGGTETQYF. The CDR3 DNA reads as TGTGCCACCAGCGGCTACGGGGGGACGGAGACCCAGTACTTC.